This T cell receptor (beta chain) was obtained from a study of blood T cell repertoires in COVID-19. Study-wide background: Samples of COVID-19 (acute and convalescent) were obtained from the United States, Italy and Spain. PBMCs, B-cell-depleted T cells, or T cells were the source of the cDNA or gDNA that made up the material.

Original handling: Amplifying reference gene primers gave estimates of nucleated cell counts. Clones were sequenced by immunoSEQ multiplex PCR, and TCRdb holds only the in-frame ones, with some missing. Clone size and the V and J calls come from that table; the DNA yielded D and trimming. The sample carries approximately 110,000 clones, over 70% recorded once. Deletions cut 2 bases from V and 5 bases from J, with 8 bases between. CDR3 length equals 12 residues. The germline gives CDR1 SGHKS, CDR2 YYEKEE (reference sequence). The receptor's source is a man aged 50-60 years with acute or convalescent COVID-19. This chain uses TRBV5-5 with TRBJ2-7; TRBD2 is a possible D gene (5 bases). Sequenced sample: peripheral blood. CDR3 amino acids: CASSFSGNEQYF. DNA for the CDR3: TGTGCCAGCAGCTTCTCCGGGAACGAGCAGTACTTC.